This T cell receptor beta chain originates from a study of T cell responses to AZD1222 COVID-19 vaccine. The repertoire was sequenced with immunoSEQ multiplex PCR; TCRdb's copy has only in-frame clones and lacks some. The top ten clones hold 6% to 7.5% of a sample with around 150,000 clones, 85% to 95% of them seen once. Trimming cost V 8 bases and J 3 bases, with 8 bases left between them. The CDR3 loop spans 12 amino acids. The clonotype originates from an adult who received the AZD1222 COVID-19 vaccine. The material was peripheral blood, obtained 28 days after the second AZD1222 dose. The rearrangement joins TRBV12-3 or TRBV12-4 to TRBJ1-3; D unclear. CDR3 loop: CASSAYGNTIYF. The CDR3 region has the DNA TGTGCCAGCTCTGCATATGGAAACACCATATATTTT.